This TCR beta chain emerged from a study of CD8 T cells in Susac syndrome. The study sequenced TCR beta in blood CD8+ and CD4+ T cells. Through negative isolation, CD4+ and CD8+ T cells were obtained, while TEMRA cells were enriched using FACS. About 0.5 to 1 ug RNA was reverse transcribed with random hexamers. Across 54 Vbeta and 13 Jbeta, TCR beta CDR3 was amplified with immunoSEQ multiplex PCR. TCRdb used MiXCR to reprocess the immunoSEQ multiplex PCR reads, holding one entry per CDR3 protein. This sample yields 65,000 to 90,000 distinct CDR3 sequences, of which about 95% are seen a single time; about 0.4% belongs to the top ten. Trimming removed 3 bases from V and 7 bases from J, with 18 bases in between. In germline, CDR1 is DFQATT, CDR2 SNEGSKA (reference sequence). The CDR3 covers 15 residues.

The rearrangement uses TRBV20-1 and TRBJ2-2, with a tentative D call TRBD1 (5 bases). The clonotype comes from a human donor with multiple sclerosis. Sequenced material: CD8+ T cells from PBMCs. The CDR3 sequence is CSARATGLPGGELFF. The CDR3 DNA follows: TGCAGTGCTAGGGCAACAGGTCTTCCGGGCGGGGAGCTGTTTTTT.